Each of the 4 T cell receptor beta chains below was sequenced from the same sample in a study of cytomegalovirus exposure and HLA in healthy donors. Vbeta (60) and Jbeta (13) primers were used in the PCR. TCRdb keeps only in-frame clones here, not all; method: immunoSEQ multiplex PCR. The sample has 110,000 to 150,000 clones; just under 85% are singletons. The sequenced sample was PBMCs. These receptors were obtained from a woman in her thirties or forties in good health and CMV-seronegative.

The V call is TRBV28, the J call TRBJ1-3; the D gene is possibly TRBD1 (5 bases). The CDR3 has 13 amino acids. The germline V gene has CDR1 MDHEN and CDR2 SYDVKM. Trimming took 5 bases from V and 7 from J, leaving 12 bases between them. The CDR3 nucleotides read TGTGCCAGCAGTCATCAGGGCGCCAACACCATATATTTT. Translation gives CASSHQGANTIYF.

The chain links TRBV6-1 to TRBJ1-1; possible D gene TRBD1, 5 bases. Trimming took 7 bases from V and 5 from J, leaving 17 bases between them. This CDR3 has 14 residues. The V gene's germline CDR1 is MNHNS and CDR2 SASEGT. CDR3 nucleotide sequence: TGTGCCAGCACTCTCTTGGGGGGTAGTACTGAAGCTTTCTTT. Encoded protein: CASTLLGGSTEAFF.

This chain joins TRBV7-9 and TRBJ2-1; D perhaps matches TRBD2 (6 bases). With 5 bases removed from V and 0 bases from J, the gap between germline ends came to 11 bases. Germline loops: CDR1 SEHNR, CDR2 FQNEAQ (reference sequence). This CDR3 contains 15 residues. CDR3 region: CASSPSASSYNEQFF. The CDR3, as DNA: TGTGCCAGCAGCCCTAGCGCGAGCTCCTACAATGAGCAGTTCTTC. Supplemented by reference TRBV7-9 and TRBJ2-1, the full variable domain reads DTGVSQNPRHKITKRGQNVTFRCDPISEHNRLYWYRQTLGQGPEFLTYFQNEAQLEKSRLLSDRFSAERPKGSFSTLEIQRTEQGDSAMYLCASSPSASSYNEQFFGPGTRLTVL.

V and J are TRBV28 and TRBJ1-1; 9 nucleotides match TRBD1. CDR1 is MDHEN, CDR2 SYDVKM, per germline. J was trimmed by 1 base and V by 4 bases; bases with no gene match: 13. The CDR3 length is 18 residues. The CDR3 DNA is TGTGCCAGCAGTTCCAGGGTCCCGGGACAGGGACGGAACACTGAAGCTTTCTTT. It is translated as CASSSRVPGQGRNTEAFF.